The 5 T cell receptor beta chains in this list originate from one sample, sequenced in a study of beta chain features in type 1 diabetes. Study-wide findings and caveats: Moderate but significant shortening of TCRB CDR3s was recorded in all four CD4+ subsets from Type 1 diabetes patients.

No antigens are known for them. The whole isolated RNA underwent reverse transcription, so sequencing captured expressed TCRB transcripts. Generated by immunoSEQ multiplex PCR, the TCRdb table keeps only in-frame clones and is missing some. The sample yields about 370,000 clones, 8.5% to 10% seen once. Sequenced input: central memory CD4+ T cells from blood. These receptors all stem from a man aged 25-45 years with type 1 diabetes.

This clone turned up a few times. The chain carries TRBV28 and TRBJ2-5; 10 positions match TRBD2. The germline V gene encodes CDR1 MDHEN and CDR2 SYDVKM. This CDR3 region has 15 residues. Germline trimming cut 4 bases from V and 6 bases from J; bases unmatched to any gene: 8. CDR3 nucleotide sequence: TGTGCCAGCAGTTCCAGCGGGAGGGCCGGAAAGACCCAGTACTTC. It encodes CASSSSGRAGKTQYF.

As to this clone: Additional DNA sequences in this sample encode the identical CDR3. The chain is built from TRBV18 and TRBJ1-1; 8 nucleotides align to TRBD1. CDR1 is KGHSH, CDR2 LQKENI, per germline. V was clipped by 1 base and J by 1 base; unmatched bases: 2. The CDR3 covers 15 residues. The CDR3 loop is CASSPLGQGNTEAFF. In DNA form, the CDR3 reads TGTGCCAGCTCACCACTCGGACAGGGGAACACTGAAGCTTTCTTT.

This clone was seen repeatedly, ten times or more. The chain links TRBV14 to TRBJ2-7, with TRBD1 matching 9 bases. Germline CDR1 SGHDN, CDR2 FVKESK. The trim removed 3 bases at V and 5 bases at J, leaving 8 bases unmatched. The CDR3 is 15 residues long. For the CDR3, the DNA is TGTGCCAGCAGCCACGGACAGGGGAGGCGGAACGAGCAGTACTTC. It encodes CASSHGQGRRNEQYF.

There are a few counts of this clone. The chain recombines TRBV11-2 with TRBJ2-7; 8 bases align to TRBD1. V lost 4 bases and J lost 2; bases outside the gene matches: 10. Germline V gene data show CDR1 as SGHAT and CDR2 as FQNNGV. The CDR3 runs 16 residues. The CDR3 protein is CASSSIGQGAAYEQYF. For the CDR3, the DNA is TGTGCCAGCAGCTCCATAGGACAGGGCGCGGCCTACGAGCAGTACTTC. The variable domain in full, with the rest retrieved from reference TRBV11-2 and TRBJ2-7, is EAGVAQSPRYKIIEKRQSVAFWCNPISGHATLYWYQQILGQGPKLLIQFQNNGVVDDSQLPKDRFSAERLKGVDSTLKIQPAKLEDSAVYLCASSSIGQGAAYEQYFGPGTRLTVT.

This clone was seen more than once but under ten times. The gene calls are TRBV27 and TRBJ2-7, with a possible D match to TRBD1 (6 bases). The germline V and J ends were trimmed by 0 bases and 5 bases, with 17 bases remaining between them. The CDR3 covers 16 residues. Germline CDR1 and CDR2: MNHEY and SMNVEV (reference sequence). CDR3 sequence: CASSLSEGQGRNEQYF. CDR3 nucleotide sequence: TGTGCCAGCAGTTTATCAGAGGGGCAGGGGAGAAACGAGCAGTACTTC.